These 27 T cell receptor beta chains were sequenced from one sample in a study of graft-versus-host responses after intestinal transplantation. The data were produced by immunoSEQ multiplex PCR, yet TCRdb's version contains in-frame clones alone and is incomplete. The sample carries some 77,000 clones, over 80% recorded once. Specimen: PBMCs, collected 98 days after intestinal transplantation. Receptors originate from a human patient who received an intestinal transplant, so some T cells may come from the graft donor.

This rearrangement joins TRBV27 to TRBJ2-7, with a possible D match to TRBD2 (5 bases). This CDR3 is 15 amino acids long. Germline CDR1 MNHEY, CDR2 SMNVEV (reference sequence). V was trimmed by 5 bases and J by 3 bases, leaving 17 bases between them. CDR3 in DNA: TGTGCCAGCAGTCCTCTCCCGGGATCCAGCTACGAGCAGTACTTC. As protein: CASSPLPGSSYEQYF.

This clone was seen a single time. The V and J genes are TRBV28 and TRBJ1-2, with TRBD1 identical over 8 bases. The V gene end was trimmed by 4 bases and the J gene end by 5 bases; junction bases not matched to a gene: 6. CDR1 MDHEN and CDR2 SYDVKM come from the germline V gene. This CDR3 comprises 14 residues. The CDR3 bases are TGTGCCAGCAGTTATGGGACAGGCGGATATGGCTACACCTTC. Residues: CASSYGTGGYGYTF.

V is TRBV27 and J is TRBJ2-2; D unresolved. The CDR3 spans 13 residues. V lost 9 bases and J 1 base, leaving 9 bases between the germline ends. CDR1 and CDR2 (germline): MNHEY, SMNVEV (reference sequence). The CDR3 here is CASFSGNTGELFF. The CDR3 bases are TGTGCCAGTTTTTCAGGGAACACCGGGGAGCTGTTTTTT.

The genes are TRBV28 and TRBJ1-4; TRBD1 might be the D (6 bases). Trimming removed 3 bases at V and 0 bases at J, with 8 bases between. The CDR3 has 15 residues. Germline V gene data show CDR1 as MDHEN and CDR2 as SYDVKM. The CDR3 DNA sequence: TGTGCCAGCAGTTTGACAGGTGCAACTAATGAAAAACTGTTTTTT. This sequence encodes CASSLTGATNEKLFF.

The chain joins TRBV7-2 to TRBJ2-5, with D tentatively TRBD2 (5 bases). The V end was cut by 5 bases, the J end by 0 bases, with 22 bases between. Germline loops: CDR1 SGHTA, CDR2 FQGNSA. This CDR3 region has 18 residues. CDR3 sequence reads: CASSRLSGIVSYQETQYF. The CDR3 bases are TGTGCCAGCAGCCGATTGTCCGGGATTGTGTCGTACCAAGAGACCCAGTACTTC.

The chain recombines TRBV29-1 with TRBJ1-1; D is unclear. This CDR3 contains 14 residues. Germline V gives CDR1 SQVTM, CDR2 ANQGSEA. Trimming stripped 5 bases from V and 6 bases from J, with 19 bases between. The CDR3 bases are TGCAGCGTTATGCAGGCGGTAAGCCTCGCTGAAGCTTTCTTT. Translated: CSVMQAVSLAEAFF.

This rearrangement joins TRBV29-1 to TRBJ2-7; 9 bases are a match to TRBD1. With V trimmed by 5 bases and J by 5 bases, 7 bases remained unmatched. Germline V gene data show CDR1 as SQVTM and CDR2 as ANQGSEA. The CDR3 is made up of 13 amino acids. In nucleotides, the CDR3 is TGCAGCGTTTCCGGGACAGGGCGAAACGAGCAGTACTTC. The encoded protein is CSVSGTGRNEQYF.

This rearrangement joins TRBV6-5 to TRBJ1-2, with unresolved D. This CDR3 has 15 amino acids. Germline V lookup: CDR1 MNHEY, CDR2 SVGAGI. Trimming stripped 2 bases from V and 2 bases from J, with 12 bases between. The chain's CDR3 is CASSYARSANYGYTF. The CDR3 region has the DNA TGTGCCAGCAGTTACGCTCGGTCGGCGAACTATGGCTACACCTTC.

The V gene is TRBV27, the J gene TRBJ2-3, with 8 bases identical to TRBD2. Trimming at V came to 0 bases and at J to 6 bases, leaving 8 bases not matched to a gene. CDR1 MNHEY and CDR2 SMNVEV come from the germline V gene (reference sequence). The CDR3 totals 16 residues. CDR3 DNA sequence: TGTGCCAGCAGTTTATCGGGGACTAGAATGACCGATACGCAGTATTTT. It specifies CASSLSGTRMTDTQYF.

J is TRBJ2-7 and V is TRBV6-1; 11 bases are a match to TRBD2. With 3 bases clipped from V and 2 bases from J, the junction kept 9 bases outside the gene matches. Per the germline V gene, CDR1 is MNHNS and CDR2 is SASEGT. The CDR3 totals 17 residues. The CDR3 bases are TGTGCCAGCAGTGACCTCTTACTAGCGGGAGATACCTACGAGCAGTACTTC. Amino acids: CASSDLLLAGDTYEQYF.

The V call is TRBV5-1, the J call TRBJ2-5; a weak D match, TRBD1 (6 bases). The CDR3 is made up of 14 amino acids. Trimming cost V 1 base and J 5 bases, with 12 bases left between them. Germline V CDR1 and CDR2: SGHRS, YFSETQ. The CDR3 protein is CASSLSQGSETQYF. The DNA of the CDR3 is TGCGCCAGCAGCTTGAGTCAGGGGTCGGAGACCCAGTACTTC.

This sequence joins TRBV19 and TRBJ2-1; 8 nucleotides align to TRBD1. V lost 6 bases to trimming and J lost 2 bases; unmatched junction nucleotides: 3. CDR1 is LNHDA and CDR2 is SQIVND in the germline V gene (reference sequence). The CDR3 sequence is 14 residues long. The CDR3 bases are TGTGCCAGTAGAGAGGACAGGGCCTACAATGAGCAGTTCTTC. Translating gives CASREDRAYNEQFF.

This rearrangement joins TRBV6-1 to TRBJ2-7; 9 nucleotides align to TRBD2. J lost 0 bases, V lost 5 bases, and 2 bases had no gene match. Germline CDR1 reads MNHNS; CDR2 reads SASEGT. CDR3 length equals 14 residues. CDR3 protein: CASSSGLASYEQYF. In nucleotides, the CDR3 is TGTGCCAGCAGTTCGGGACTAGCCTCCTACGAGCAGTACTTC.

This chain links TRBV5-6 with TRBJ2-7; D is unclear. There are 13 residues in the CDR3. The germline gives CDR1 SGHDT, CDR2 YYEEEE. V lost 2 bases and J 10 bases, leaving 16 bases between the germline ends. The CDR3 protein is CASSLSSDPRQYF. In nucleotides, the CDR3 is TGTGCCAGCAGCTTATCCTCAGACCCAAGACAGTACTTC.

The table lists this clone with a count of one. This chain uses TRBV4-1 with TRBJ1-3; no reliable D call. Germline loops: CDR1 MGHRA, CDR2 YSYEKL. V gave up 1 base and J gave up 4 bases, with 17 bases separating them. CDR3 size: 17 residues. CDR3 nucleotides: TGCGCCAGCAGCCAAGGGACCGCCCGTAAAGTAGGAAACACCATATATTTT. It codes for CASSQGTARKVGNTIYF.

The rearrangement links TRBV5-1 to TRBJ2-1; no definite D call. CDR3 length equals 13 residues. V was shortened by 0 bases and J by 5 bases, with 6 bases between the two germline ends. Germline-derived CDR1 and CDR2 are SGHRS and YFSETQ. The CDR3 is CASSLARNNEQFF. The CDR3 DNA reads TGCGCCAGCAGCTTGGCCAGGAACAATGAGCAGTTCTTC.

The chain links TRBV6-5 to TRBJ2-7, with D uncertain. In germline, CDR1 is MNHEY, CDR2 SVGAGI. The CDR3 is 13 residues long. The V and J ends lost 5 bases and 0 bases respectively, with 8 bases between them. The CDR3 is CASSEARSYEQYF. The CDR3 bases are TGTGCCAGCAGTGAAGCCCGCTCCTACGAGCAGTACTTC.

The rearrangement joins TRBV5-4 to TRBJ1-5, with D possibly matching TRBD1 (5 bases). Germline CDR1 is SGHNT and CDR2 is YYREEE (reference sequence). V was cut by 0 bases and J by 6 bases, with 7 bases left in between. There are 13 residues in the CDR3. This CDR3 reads CASSLAGGQPQHF. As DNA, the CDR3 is TGTGCCAGCAGCTTGGCGGGGGGTCAGCCCCAGCATTTT.

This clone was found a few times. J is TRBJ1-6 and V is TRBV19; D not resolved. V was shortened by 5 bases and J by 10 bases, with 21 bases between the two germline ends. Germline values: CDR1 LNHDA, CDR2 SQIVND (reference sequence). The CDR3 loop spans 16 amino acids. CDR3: CASSLILEVVPSPLHF. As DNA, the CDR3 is TGTGCCAGTAGTCTCATTCTAGAGGTAGTTCCATCACCCCTCCACTTT. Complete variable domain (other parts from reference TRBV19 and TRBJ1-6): DGGITQSPKYLFRKEGQNVTLSCEQNLNHDAMYWYRQDPGQGLRLIYYSQIVNDFQKGDIAEGYSVSREKKESFPLTVTSAQKNPTAFYLCASSLILEVVPSPLHFGNGTRLTVT.

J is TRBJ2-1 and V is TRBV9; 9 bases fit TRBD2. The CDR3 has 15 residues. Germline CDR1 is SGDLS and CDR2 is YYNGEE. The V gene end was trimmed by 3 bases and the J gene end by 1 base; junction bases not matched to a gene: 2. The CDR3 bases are TGTGCCAGCAGCGGGGCGGGGGGGTCCTACAATGAGCAGTTCTTC. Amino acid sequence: CASSGAGGSYNEQFF.

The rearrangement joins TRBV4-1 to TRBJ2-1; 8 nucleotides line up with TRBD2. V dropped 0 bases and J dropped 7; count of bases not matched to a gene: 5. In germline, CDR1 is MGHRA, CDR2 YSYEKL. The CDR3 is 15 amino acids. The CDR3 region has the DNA TGCGCCAGCAGCCAAGACGGGAGGGCCGGGAATGAGCAGTTCTTC. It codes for CASSQDGRAGNEQFF.

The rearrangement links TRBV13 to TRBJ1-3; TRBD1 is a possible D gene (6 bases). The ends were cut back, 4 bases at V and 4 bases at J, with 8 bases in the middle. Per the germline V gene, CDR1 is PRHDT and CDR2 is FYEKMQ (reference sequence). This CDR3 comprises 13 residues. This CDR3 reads CASSSGEGNTIYF. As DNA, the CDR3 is TGTGCCAGCAGCTCAGGGGAGGGAAACACCATATATTTT.

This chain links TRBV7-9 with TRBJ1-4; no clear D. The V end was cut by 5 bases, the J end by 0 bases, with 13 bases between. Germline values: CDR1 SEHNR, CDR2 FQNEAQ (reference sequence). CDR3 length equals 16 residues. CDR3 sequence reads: CASSLRGPSTNEKLFF. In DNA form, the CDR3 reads TGTGCCAGCAGCCTCCGGGGTCCTTCAACTAATGAAAAACTGTTTTTT.

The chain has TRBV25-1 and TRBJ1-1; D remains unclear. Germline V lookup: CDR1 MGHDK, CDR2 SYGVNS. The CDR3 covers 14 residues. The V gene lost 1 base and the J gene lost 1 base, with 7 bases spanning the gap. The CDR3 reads CASSESGSNTEAFF. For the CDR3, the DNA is TGTGCCAGCAGTGAATCGGGATCGAACACTGAAGCTTTCTTT.

The CDR3 here is CSAKARDTQYF. The CDR3 coding sequence is TGCAGCGCAAAAGCTAGAGATACGCAGTATTTT. V is TRBV29-1 and J is TRBJ2-3; no clear D gene. This CDR3 comprises 11 residues. From germline, CDR1 is SQVTM and CDR2 ANQGSEA. Trimming took off 7 bases at V and 5 bases at J, with 10 bases between the two ends.

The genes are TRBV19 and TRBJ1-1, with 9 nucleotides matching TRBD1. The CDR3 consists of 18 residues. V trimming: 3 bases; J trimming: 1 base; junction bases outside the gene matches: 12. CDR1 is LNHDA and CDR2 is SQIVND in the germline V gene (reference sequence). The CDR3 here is CASSIVPGQGGGNTEAFF. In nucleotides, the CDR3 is TGTGCCAGTAGTATCGTCCCGGGACAGGGTGGGGGGAACACTGAAGCTTTCTTT.

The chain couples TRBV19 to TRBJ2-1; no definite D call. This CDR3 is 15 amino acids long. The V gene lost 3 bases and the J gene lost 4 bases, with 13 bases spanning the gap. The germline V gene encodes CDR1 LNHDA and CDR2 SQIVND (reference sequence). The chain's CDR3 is CASSINAPLYNEQFF. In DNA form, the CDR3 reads TGTGCCAGTAGTATCAATGCTCCTCTTTACAATGAGCAGTTCTTC.